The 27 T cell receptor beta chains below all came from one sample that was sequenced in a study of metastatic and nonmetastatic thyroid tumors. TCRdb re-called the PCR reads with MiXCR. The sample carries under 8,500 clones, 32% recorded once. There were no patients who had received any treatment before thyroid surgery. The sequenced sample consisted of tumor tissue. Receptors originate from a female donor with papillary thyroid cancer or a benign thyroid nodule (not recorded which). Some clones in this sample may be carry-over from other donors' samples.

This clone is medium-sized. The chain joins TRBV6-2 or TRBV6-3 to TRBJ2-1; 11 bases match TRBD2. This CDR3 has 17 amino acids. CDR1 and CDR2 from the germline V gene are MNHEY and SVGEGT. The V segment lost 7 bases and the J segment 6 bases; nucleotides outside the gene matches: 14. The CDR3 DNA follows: TGTGCCAGCACCGAGGGGCCTAGCGGGAGGTTTTCCAATGAGCAGTTCTTC. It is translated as CASTEGPSGRFSNEQFF.

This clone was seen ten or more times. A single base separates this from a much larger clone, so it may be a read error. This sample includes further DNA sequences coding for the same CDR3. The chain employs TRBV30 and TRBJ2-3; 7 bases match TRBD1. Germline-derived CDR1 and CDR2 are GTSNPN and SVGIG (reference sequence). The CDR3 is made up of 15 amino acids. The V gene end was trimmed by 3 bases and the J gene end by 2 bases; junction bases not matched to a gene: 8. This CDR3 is CAWRPGQSFTDTQYF. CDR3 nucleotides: TGTGCCTGGAGGCCGGGACAGTCCTTCACAGATACGCAGTATTTT.

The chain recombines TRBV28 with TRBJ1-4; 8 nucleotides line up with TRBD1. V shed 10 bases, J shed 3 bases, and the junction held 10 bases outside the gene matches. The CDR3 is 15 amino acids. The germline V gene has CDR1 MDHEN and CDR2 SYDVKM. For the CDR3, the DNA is TGTGCCATCATCCTAGGACAGGGTGCTAATGAAAAACTGTTTTTT. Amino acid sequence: CAIILGQGANEKLFF.

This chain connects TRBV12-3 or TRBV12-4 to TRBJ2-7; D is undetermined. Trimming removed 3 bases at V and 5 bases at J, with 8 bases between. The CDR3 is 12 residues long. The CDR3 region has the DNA TGTGCCAGCAGTTTTACCACAGACGAGCAGTACTTC. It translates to CASSFTTDEQYF.

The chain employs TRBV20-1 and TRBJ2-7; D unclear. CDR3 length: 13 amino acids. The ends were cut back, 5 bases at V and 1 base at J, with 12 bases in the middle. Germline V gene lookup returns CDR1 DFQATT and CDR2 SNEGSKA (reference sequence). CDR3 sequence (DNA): TGCAGTGCTGGCCCCCTAGAATCCTACGAGCAGTACTTC. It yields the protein CSAGPLESYEQYF.

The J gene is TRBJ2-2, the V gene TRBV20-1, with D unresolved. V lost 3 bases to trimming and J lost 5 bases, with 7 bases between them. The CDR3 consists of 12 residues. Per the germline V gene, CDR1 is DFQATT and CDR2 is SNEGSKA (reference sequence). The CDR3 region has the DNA TGCAGTGCTAGTAGTGGAACCGGGGAGCTGTTTTTT. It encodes CSASSGTGELFF.

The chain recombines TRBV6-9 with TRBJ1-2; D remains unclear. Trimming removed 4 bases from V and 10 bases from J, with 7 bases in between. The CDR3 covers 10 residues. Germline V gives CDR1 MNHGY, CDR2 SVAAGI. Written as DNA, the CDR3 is TGTGCCAGCAGTTCGCGGAACTACACCTTC. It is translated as CASSSRNYTF.

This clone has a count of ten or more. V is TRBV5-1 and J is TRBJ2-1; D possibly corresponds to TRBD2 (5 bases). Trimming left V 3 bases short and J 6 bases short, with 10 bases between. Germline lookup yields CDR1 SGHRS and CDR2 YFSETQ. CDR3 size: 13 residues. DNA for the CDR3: TGCGCCAGCAGCTGGACTGGTAGCAATGAGCAGTTCTTC. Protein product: CASSWTGSNEQFF. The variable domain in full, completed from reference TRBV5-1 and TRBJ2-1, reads KAGVTQTPRYLIKTRGQQVTLSCSPISGHRSVSWYQQTPGQGLQFLFEYFSETQRNKGNFPGRFSGRQFSNSRSEMNVSTLELGDSALYLCASSWTGSNEQFFGPGTRLTVL.

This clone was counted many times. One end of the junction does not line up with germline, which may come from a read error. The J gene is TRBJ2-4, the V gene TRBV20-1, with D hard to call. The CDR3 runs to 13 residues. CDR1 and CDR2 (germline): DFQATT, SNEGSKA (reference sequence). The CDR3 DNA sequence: TGCAGTGCTGGAGAGGTATCCAAAAACATTCAGTACTTC. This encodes CSAGEVSKNIQYF.

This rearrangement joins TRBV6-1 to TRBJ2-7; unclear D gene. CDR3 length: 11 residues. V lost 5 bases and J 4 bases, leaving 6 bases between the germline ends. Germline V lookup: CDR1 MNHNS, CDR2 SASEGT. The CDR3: CASSKLYEQYF. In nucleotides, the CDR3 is TGTGCCAGCAGTAAACTTTACGAGCAGTACTTC.

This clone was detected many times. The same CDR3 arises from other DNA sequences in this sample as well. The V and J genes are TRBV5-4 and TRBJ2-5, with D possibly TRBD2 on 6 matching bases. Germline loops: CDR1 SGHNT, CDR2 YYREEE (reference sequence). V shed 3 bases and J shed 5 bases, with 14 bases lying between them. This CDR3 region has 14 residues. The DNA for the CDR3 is TGTGCCAGCAGCTCTGGAGGGCTGGACGAGACCCAGTACTTC. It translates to CASSSGGLDETQYF.

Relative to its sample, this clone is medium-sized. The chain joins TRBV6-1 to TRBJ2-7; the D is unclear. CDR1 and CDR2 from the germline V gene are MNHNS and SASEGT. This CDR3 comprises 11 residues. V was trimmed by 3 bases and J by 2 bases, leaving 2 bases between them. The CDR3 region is CASSEAYEQYF. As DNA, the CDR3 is TGTGCCAGCAGTGAGGCCTACGAGCAGTACTTC.

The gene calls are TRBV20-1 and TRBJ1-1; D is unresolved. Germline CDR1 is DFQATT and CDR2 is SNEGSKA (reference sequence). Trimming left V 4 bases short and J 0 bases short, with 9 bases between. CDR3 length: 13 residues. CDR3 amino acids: CSANRAMNTEAFF. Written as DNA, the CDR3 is TGCAGTGCTAACAGAGCCATGAACACTGAAGCTTTCTTT.

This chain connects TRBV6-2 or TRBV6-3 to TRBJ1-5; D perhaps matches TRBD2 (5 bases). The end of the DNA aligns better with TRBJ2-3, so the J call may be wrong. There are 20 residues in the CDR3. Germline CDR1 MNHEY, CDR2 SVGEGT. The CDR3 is CASSYRTATAGEGIVEPQYF. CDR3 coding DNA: TGTGCCAGCAGTTACCGAACAGCCACCGCGGGCGAAGGGATTGTAGAGCCCCAGTATTTT.

CDR3 sequence reads: CSARTSGNSYEQYF. The DNA of the CDR3 is TGCAGTGCTCGGACTAGCGGGAACTCCTACGAGCAGTACTTC. This chain links TRBV20-1 with TRBJ2-7; the match to TRBD2 covers 12 bases. The junction had 2 bases not matched to a gene; V was cut back by 5 bases and J by 0 bases. The V gene's germline CDR1 is DFQATT and CDR2 SNEGSKA (reference sequence). CDR3 size: 14 residues.

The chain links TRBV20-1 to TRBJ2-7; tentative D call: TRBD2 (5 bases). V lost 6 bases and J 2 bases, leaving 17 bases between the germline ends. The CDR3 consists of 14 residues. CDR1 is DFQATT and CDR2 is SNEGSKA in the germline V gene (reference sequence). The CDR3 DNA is TGCAGTGCGAGGGTGATAAGCGAGACCTACGAGCAGTACTTC. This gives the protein CSARVISETYEQYF.

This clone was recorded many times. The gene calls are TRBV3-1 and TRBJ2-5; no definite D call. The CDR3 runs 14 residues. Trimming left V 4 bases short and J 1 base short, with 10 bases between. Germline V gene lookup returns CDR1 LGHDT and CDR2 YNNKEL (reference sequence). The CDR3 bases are TGTGCCAGCAGCCCCGTTGAAGGCCAAGAGACCCAGTACTTC. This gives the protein CASSPVEGQETQYF.

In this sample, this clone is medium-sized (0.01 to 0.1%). The DNA of the CDR3 is TGTGCCAGCAGTTTACTGCCTAATGAAAAACTGTTTTTT. Its translation is CASSLLPNEKLFF. The chain links TRBV27 to TRBJ1-4; no firm D call. This CDR3 is built from 13 residues. V lost 2 bases and J 3 bases, leaving 4 bases between the germline ends. Germline V gives CDR1 MNHEY, CDR2 SMNVEV (reference sequence).

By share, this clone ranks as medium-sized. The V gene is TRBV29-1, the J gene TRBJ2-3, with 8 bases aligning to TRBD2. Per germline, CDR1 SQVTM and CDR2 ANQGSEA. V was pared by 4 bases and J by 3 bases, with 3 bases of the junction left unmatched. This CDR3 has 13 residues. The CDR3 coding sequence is TGCAGCGTTGGACTAGCGCAGACAGATACGCAGTATTTT. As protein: CSVGLAQTDTQYF.

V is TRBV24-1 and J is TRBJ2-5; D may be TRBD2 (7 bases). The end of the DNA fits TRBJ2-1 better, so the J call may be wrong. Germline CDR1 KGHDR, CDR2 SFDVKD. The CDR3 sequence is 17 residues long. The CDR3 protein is CATSDPEGGDSYNEQFF. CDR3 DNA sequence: TGTGCCACCAGTGACCCCGAGGGGGGGGACTCCTACAATGAGCAGTTCTTC.

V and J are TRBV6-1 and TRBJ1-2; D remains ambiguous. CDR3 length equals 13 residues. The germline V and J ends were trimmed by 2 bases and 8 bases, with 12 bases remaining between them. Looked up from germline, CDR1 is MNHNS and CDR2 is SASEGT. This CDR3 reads CASSESVSPGYTF. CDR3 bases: TGTGCCAGCAGTGAATCGGTCAGTCCGGGCTACACCTTC.

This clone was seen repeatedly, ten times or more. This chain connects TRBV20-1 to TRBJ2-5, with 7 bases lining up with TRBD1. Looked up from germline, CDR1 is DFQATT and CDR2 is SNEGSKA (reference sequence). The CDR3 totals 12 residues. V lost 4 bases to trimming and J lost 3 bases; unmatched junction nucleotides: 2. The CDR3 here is CSATQGKETQYF. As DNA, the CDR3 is TGCAGTGCTACACAGGGGAAAGAGACCCAGTACTTC.

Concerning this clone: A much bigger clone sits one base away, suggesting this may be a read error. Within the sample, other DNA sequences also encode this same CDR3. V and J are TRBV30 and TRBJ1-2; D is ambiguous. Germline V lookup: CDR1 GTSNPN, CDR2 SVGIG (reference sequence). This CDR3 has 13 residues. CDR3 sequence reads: CAWTLDRRYGYTF. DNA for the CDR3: TGTGCCTGGACCCTGGATAGACGGTATGGCTACACCTTT.

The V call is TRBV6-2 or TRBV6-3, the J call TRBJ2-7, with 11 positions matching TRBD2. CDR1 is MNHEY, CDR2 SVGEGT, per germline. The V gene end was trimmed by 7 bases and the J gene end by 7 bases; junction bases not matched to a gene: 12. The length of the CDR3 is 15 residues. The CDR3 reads CASTLAGGPSEEQYF. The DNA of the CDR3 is TGTGCCAGCACCTTAGCGGGAGGGCCTTCGGAAGAGCAGTACTTC.

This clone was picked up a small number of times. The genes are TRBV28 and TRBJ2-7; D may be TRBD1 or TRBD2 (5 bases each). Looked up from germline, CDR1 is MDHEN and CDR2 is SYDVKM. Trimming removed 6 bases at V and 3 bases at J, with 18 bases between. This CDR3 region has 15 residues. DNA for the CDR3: TGTGCCAGCAGGGTCGGGACGGCCAGGGACTACGAGCAGTACTTC. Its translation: CASRVGTARDYEQYF. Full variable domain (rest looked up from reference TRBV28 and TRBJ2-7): DVKVTQSSRYLVKRTGEKVFLECVQDMDHENMFWYRQDPGLGLRLIYFSYDVKMKEKGDIPEGYSVSREKKERFSLILESASTNQTSMYLCASRVGTARDYEQYFGPGTRLTVT.

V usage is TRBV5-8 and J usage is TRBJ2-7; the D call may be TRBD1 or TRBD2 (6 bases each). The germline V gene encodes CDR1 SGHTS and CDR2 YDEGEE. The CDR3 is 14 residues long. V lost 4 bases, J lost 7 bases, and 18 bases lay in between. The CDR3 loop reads CASSIRRGSGEQYF. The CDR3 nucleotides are TGTGCCAGCAGCATAAGGAGGGGGTCTGGGGAGCAGTACTTC.

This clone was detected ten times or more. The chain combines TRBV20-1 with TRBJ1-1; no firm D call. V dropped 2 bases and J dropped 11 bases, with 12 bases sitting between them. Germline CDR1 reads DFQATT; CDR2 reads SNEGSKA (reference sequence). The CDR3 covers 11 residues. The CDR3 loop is CSARNIGEAFF. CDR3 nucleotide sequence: TGCAGTGCTAGAAACATTGGGGAGGCTTTCTTT.